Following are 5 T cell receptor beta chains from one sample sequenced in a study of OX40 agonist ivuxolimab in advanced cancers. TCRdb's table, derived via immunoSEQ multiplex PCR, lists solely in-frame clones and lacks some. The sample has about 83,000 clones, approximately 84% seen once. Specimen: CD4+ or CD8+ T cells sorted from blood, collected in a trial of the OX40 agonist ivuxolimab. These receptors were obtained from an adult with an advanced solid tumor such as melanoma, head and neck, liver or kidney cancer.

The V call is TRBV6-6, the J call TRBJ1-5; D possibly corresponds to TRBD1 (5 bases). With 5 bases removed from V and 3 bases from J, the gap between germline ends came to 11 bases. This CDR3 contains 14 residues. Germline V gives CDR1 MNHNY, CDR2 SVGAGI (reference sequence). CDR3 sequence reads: CASSIDSPNQPQHF. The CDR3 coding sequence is TGTGCCAGCAGTATAGACAGTCCCAATCAGCCCCAGCATTTT.

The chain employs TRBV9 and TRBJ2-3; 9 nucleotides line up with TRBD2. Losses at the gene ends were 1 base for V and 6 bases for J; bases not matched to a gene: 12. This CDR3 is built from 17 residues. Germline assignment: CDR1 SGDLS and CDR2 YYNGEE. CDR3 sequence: CASSVQAGAGGMDTQYF. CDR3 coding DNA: TGTGCCAGCAGCGTACAGGCCGGAGCGGGGGGAATGGATACGCAGTATTTT. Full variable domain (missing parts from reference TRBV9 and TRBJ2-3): DSGVTQTPKHLITATGQRVTLRCSPRSGDLSVYWYQQSLDQGLQFLIQYYNGEERAKGNILERFSAQQFPDLHSELNLSSLELGDSALYFCASSVQAGAGGMDTQYFGPGTRLTVL.

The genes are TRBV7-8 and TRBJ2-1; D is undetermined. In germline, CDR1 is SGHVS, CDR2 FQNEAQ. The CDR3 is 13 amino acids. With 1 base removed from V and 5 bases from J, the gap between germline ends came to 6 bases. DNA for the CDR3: TGTGCCAGCAGCTTAGTCGTAAACAATGAGCAGTTCTTC. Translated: CASSLVVNNEQFF.

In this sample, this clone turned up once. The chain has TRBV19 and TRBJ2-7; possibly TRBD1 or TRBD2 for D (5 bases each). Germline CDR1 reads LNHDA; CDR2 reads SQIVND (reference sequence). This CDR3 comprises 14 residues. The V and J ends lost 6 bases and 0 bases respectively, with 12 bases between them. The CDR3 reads CASSATDYSYEQYF. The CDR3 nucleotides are TGTGCCAGTAGCGCGACAGACTACTCCTACGAGCAGTACTTC.

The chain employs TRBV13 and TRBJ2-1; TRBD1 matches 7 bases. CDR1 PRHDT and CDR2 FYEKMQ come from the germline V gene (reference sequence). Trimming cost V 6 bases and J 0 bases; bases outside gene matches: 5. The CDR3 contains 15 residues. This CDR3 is CASREGASSYNEQFF. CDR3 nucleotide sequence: TGTGCCAGCAGAGAGGGGGCAAGCTCCTACAATGAGCAGTTCTTC.